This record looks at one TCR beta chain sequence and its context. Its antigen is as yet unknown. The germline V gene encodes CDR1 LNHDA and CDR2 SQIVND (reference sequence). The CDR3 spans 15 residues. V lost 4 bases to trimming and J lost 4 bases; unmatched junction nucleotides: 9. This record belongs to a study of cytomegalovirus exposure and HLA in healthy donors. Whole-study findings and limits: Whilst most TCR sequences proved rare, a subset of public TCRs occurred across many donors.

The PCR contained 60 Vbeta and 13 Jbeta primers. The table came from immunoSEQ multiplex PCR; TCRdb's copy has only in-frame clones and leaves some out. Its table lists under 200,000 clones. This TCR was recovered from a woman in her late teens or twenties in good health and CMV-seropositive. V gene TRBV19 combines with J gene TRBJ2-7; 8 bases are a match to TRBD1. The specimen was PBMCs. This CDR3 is CASSTSGTGGYEQYF. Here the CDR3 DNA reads TGTGCCAGTAGTACCTCCGGGACAGGAGGATACGAGCAGTACTTC.